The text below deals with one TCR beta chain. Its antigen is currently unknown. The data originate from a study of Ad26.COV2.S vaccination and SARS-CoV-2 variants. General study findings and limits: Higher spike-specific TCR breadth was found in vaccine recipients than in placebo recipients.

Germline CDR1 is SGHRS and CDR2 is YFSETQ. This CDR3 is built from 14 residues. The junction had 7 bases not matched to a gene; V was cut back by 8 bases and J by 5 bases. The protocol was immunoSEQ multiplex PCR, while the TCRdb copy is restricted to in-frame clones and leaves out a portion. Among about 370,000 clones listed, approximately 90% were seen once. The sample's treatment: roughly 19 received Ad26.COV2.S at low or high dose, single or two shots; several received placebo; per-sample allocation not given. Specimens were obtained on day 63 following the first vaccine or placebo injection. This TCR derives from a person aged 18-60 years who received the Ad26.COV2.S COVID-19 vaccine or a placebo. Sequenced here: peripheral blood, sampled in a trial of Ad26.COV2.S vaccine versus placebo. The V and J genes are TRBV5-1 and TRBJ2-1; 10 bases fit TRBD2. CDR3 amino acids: CASRLAGENNEQFF. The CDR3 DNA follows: TGCGCCAGTCGACTAGCGGGTGAAAACAATGAGCAGTTCTTC.